Listed below are T cell receptor beta chains from one sample, sequenced in a study of shared clonotypes between healthy human individuals. Here immunoSEQ multiplex PCR was the method, and the copy in TCRdb shows in-frame clones only, minus some. Of about 2 million clones listed, approximately 94% were seen once; the top ten hold 1% to 1.5%. What was sequenced was naive CD8+ T cells sorted from blood. These receptors were collected from a man aged 18 to 29 in good health. The CDR3 runs from the conserved cysteine through the conserved F or W. The D gene is left open where the match is weak. Clone size is not always given. Where it is, it says once, few, many or a class for expanded clones.

- | TRBJ1-1 | TRBV10-1 | - | CASSEGGFSGSNTEAFF | TGCGCCAGCAGTGAGGGGGGGTTTTCGGGGTCGAACACTGAAGCTTTCTTT
- | TRBJ2-3 | TRBV4-1 | - | CASSQAAGTDTQYF | TGCGCCAGCAGCCAAGCCGCGGGCACAGATACGCAGTATTTT
- | TRBJ2-1 | TRBV11-2 | TRBD1 | CASSLGPGTGFHEQFF | TGTGCCAGCAGCTTGGGTCCCGGGACAGGGTTCCATGAGCAGTTCTTC
once | TRBJ2-3 | TRBV27 | - | CASSLIVGNTDTQYF | TGTGCCAGCAGTTTAATCGTAGGGAACACAGATACGCAGTATTTT
- | TRBJ1-1 | TRBV14 | - | CASSQVQRLDEAFF | TGTGCCAGCAGCCAAGTTCAAAGGCTAGATGAAGCTTTCTTT
- | TRBJ1-5 | TRBV4-1 | - | CASSYIPDTNQPQHF | TGCGCCAGCAGCTACATCCCGGACACAAATCAGCCCCAGCATTTT
- | TRBJ2-5 | TRBV18 | - | CASSPPLSEETQYF | TGTGCCAGCTCACCACCGTTGTCAGAAGAGACCCAGTACTTC
- | TRBJ1-2 | TRBV6-1 | - | CASSDRTFYGYTF | TGTGCCAGCAGCGACAGGACCTTCTATGGCTACACCTTC
once | TRBJ2-2 | TRBV25-1 | - | CASSEGGARGEPGELFF | TGTGCCAGCAGTGAAGGAGGGGCAAGGGGCGAACCCGGGGAGCTGTTTTTT
- | TRBJ1-2 | TRBV7-9 | TRBD1 | CASKPRDRGIDGYTF | TGTGCCAGCAAACCCCGGGACAGGGGGATAGATGGCTACACCTTC
- | TRBJ1-3 | TRBV4-2 | - | CASSSPEWGIHSGNTIYF | TGTGCCAGCAGCTCCCCCGAGTGGGGTATTCACTCTGGAAACACCATATATTTT
- | TRBJ2-1 | TRBV4-1 | TRBD2 | CASSQALTSVNEQFF | TGCGCCAGCAGCCAAGCCCTGACTAGCGTCAATGAGCAGTTCTTC
- | TRBJ2-5 | TRBV28 | - | CASSMGHQETQYF | TGTGCCAGCAGTATGGGACATCAAGAGACCCAGTACTTC
once | TRBJ1-1 | TRBV19 | - | CASSIAWDTEAFF | TGTGCCAGTAGTATCGCATGGGACACTGAAGCTTTCTTT
- | TRBJ1-5 | TRBV10-3 | - | CATRLEVRGQPQHF | TGTGCCACTCGGCTTGAAGTCCGGGGCCAGCCCCAGCATTTT
- | TRBJ1-5 | TRBV28 | - | CASSFRGVGQPQHF | TGTGCCAGCAGTTTTCGCGGGGTCGGACAGCCCCAGCATTTT
- | TRBJ1-6 | TRBV4-1 | - | CASSLHPSDNSPLHF | TGCGCCAGCAGCCTCCACCCCTCCGATAATTCACCCCTCCACTTT
- | TRBJ2-1 | TRBV10-1 | TRBD2 | CASSDFGLAGGLYQFF | TGCGCCAGCAGTGATTTCGGACTAGCGGGGGGCCTCTATCAGTTCTTC
- | TRBJ1-6 | TRBV7-6 | - | CASSLEGESPLHF | TGTGCCAGCAGCTTAGAGGGAGAATCACCCCTCCACTTT
- | TRBJ2-1 | TRBV6-5 | TRBD2 | CASSPLAGGPNEQFF | TGTGCCAGCAGCCCACTAGCGGGAGGGCCCAATGAGCAGTTCTTC
- | TRBJ2-5 | TRBV7-9 | - | CASKDTGGETQYF | TGTGCCAGCAAGGACACCGGAGGAGAGACCCAGTACTTC
- | TRBJ1-1 | TRBV7-8 | - | CASSLVITEAFF | TGTGCCAGCAGCTTAGTTATCACTGAAGCTTTCTTT
- | TRBJ1-1 | TRBV19 | TRBD1 | CASSIDRVGNTEAFF | TGTGCCAGTAGTATCGACAGGGTCGGGAACACTGAAGCTTTCTTT
once | TRBJ2-7 | TRBV28 | TRBD1 | CASGDREISYEQYF | TGTGCCAGCGGTGACAGGGAGATTTCCTACGAGCAGTACTTC
- | TRBJ1-5 | TRBV7-2 | - | CASSLARGQPQHF | TGTGCCAGCAGCTTGGCCAGGGGACAGCCCCAGCATTTT
- | TRBJ1-2 | TRBV28 | - | CASSSWTDNYGYTF | TGTGCCAGCAGTTCTTGGACAGATAACTATGGCTACACCTTC
- | TRBJ2-1 | TRBV13 | TRBD2 | CASSLVLAGGSYNEQFF | TGTGCCAGCAGCTTAGTACTAGCGGGGGGATCCTACAATGAGCAGTTCTTC
- | TRBJ2-3 | TRBV4-3 | - | CASGYGGRGTDTQYF | TGCGCCAGCGGATATGGAGGGCGCGGGACAGATACGCAGTATTTT
- | TRBJ1-2 | TRBV29-1 | - | CSVGLTGPSDYGYTF | TGCAGCGTAGGACTGACCGGGCCGTCAGACTATGGCTACACCTTC
- | TRBJ2-7 | TRBV29-1 | TRBD1 | CSVGPGQGYYEQYF | TGCAGCGTTGGCCCGGGACAGGGGTACTACGAGCAGTACTTC